This T cell receptor beta chain originates from a study of identical twins. Findings and caveats of the study: Beta out-of-frame twin sharing showed a weaker excess.

CDR1 DFQATT and CDR2 SNEGSKA come from the germline V gene (reference sequence). The CDR3 runs to 15 residues. Trimming removed 5 bases from V and 6 bases from J; junction bases left unmatched: 6. The sample holds many counts of this clonotype. Its antigen is currently unknown. TCRdb re-analysed the 5' RACE reads in MiXCR, keeping a single row per CDR3 protein. In the table there are a few hundred thousand distinct CDR3 sequences, 5.5% to 7.5% of which are singletons. The same data also went into a second study, on T cells expressing NK-cell markers. That study reports: Repertoire data for TCR beta were derived from sorted T cells (CD3+CD56+NKG2C+, CD3+CD56+NKG2C- and CD3+CD56-NKG2C+). Where several donors were concerned, these clonotypes also led the CD3+CD56-NKG2C+ fraction. Certain NKG2C+ T cell clones were expanded, and their HCMV specificity remained unclear.

The clonotype originates from a woman under 30 in good health. The sample comprised CD8+ T cells sorted from blood. The chain couples TRBV20-1 to TRBJ2-1, with TRBD2 identical over 14 bases. The chain's CDR3 is CSAASGTSGSNEQFF. CDR3 in DNA: TGCAGTGCTGCCTCCGGGACTAGCGGGAGCAATGAGCAGTTCTTC.